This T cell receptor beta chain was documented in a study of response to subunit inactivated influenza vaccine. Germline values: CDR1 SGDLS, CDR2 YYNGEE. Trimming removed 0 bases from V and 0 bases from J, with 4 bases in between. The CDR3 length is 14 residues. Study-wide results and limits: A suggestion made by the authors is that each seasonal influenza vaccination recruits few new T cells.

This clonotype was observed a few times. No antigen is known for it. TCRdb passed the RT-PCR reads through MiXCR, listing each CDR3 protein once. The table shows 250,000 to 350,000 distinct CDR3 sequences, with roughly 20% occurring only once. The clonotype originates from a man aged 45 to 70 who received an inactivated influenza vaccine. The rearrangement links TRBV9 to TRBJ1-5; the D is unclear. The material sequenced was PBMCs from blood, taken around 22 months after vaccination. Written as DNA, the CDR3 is TGTGCCAGCAGCGTAGGGAATAGCAATCAGCCCCAGCATTTT. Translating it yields CASSVGNSNQPQHF.